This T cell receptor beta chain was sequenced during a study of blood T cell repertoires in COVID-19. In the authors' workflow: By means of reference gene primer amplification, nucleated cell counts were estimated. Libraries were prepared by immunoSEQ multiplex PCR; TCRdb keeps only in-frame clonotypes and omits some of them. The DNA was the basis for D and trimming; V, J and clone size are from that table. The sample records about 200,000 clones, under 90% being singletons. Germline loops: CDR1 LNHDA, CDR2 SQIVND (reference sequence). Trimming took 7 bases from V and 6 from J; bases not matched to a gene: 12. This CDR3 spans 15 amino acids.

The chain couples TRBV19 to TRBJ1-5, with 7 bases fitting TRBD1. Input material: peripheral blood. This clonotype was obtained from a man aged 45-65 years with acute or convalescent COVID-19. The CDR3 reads CASTLTGSPPQPQHF. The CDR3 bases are TGTGCCAGTACTCTGACAGGGTCGCCCCCTCAGCCCCAGCATTTT.